This TCR beta chain emerged from a study of T-cell memory formation after mild COVID-19 (TCRdb year 2021). With regard to the full study: TCR sequence clusters from the two donors were largely donor specific. Longitudinal TCRalpha and TCRbeta repertoire sequencing tracked T-cell clones expanding and contracting after mild COVID-19 in two donors. Two young, previously healthy adult volunteers, one female and one male, were included in the cohort. Results the study describes overall, beyond this receptor: SARS-CoV-2 specificity was not confirmed for the second-wave clones peaking on day 37. Only a couple of mild cases were covered in the study, and larger cohorts including severe cases with pre-infection samples were considered necessary. Contracting CD4+ clones turned up mainly in the CM and EM memory subsets, whereas EMRA was where CD8+ clones were enriched. Clones contracting from day 15 to 85 had balanced CD4/CD8 phenotypes, while a second wave expanding from day 15 to 37 was biased towards CD4+. Some responding clones were found in pre-infection memory, which suggests that pre-existing cross-reactive memory T cells took part in the SARS-CoV-2 response.

This clonotype was seen more than once but under ten times. Its antigen remains unidentified. Base qualities are missing; no much larger clone stands one base away. Ficoll-Paque density gradient centrifugation was the method used to isolate PBMCs. Data came from an Illumina NovaSeq 6000. TCRalpha and TCRbeta cDNA libraries were constructed by 5'RACE with constant-segment primers, with sample barcodes and unique molecular identifiers being introduced. RNA was extracted from every sample with Trizol reagent. The libraries were amplified in two PCR steps, and the second step added a second sample barcode and Illumina TruSeq adapters. The libraries were sequenced on an Illumina NovaSeq using 2 x 150 bp paired-end reads. In the original analysis: The reads were demultiplexed and collapsed into UMI-guided consensus sequences using migec v1.2.7. Using mixcr v2.1.11, UMI consensuses were aligned to TRA and TRB V and J templates and then assembled into clonotypes. A clonotype was counted as expanded or contracted only when both edgeR and NoisET called the clonotype significant, with the noise models trained on biological replicates. For edgeR calls, the thresholds were a false discovery rate-adjusted p below 0.01 and a log2 fold-change of 1. PCA with hierarchical clustering of max-normalized trajectories of the 1000 most abundant clonotypes was used as exploratory dynamics analysis. Separately sequenced CD4+ and CD8+ repertoires were used to assign a CD4 or CD8 phenotype to each responding clone. Through fastp at Q25 and MiXCR, TCRdb rebuilt clones from the public reads, retaining in-frame beta chains. Rows matching on CDR3 protein sequence are summarized as one entry with the most common DNA and genes. The V and J calls here are based on TCRdb, not the publication. The sample includes roughly 300,000 distinct CDR3 sequences, with about 13% observed a single time. Around a fifth of the sample belongs to the ten largest clones.

Sequenced input: PBMCs or a T cell subset sorted from them (not recorded which). The sequence was collected from a man aged 18-30 years who had mild COVID-19 (a few samples of this study predate the infection). The sample titles of this study are shuffled in the database, so cell type and time point are left out; the donor was told from shared clones.

CDR3 sequence: CASSYKPVRVNTEAFF. The nucleotide sequence is TGTGCCAGCAGTTACAAACCCGTCCGGGTGAACACTGAAGCTTTCTTT. The chain was built from TRBV6-5 and TRBJ1-1; the D gene identity is not certain. Trimming at the junction amounts to 2 bases on V and 0 bases on J, and the germline ends lie 13 bases apart. Sequences MNHEY (CDR1) and SVGAGI (CDR2) are obtained from the germline V gene. The CDR3 has 16 amino acids, counting the end cysteine and phenylalanine. The DNA shown is the 48-base CDR3, in frame from base 1.